The 9 T cell receptor beta chains reported below all come from one sample, sequenced in a study of blood T cells in healthy people across ages. PCR was performed a second time for about 6 to 11 cycles using a sample-barcoded 5' primer and a J-beta primer mix. In TCRdb, the 5' RACE reads were re-called with MiXCR into one record per CDR3 protein. The sample holds approximately 1.5 million distinct CDR3 sequences, around 35% seen once. Sequenced: blood. The receptors derive from a woman aged 25-40 years in good health.

The rearrangement uses TRBV27 and TRBJ1-1; D remains ambiguous. This CDR3 is 15 amino acids long. Deletions cut 1 base from V and 3 bases from J, with 12 bases between. Germline V gene data show CDR1 as MNHEY and CDR2 as SMNVEV (reference sequence). The DNA of the CDR3 is TGTGCCAGCAGTTTATATCCCGCCGGGGACACTGAAGCTTTCTTT. It is translated as CASSLYPAGDTEAFF.

The rearrangement links TRBV5-1 to TRBJ2-5, with a possible D match to TRBD1 (5 bases). The J call may be in error: the DNA end matches TRBJ2-7 better. There are 13 residues in the CDR3. Germline loops: CDR1 SGHRS, CDR2 YFSETQ. The CDR3 nucleotides read TGCGCCAGCAGTACAGGCACCTCGGGCGAGCAGTACTTC. This sequence encodes CASSTGTSGEQYF.

This chain connects TRBV5-1 to TRBJ2-1, with a tentative D call TRBD2 (5 bases). CDR1 is SGHRS and CDR2 is YFSETQ in the germline V gene. The V and J ends lost 5 bases and 0 bases respectively, with 12 bases between them. The CDR3 contains 15 residues. CDR3 bases: TGCGCCAGCAGGCTAGGAGGAAACTCCTACAATGAGCAGTTCTTC. Translation: CASRLGGNSYNEQFF. Variable domain in full (rest from reference TRBV5-1 and TRBJ2-1): KAGVTQTPRYLIKTRGQQVTLSCSPISGHRSVSWYQQTPGQGLQFLFEYFSETQRNKGNFPGRFSGRQFSNSRSEMNVSTLELGDSALYLCASRLGGNSYNEQFFGPGTRLTVL.

The rearrangement uses TRBV20-1 and TRBJ2-6; a weak D match, TRBD2 (6 bases). The length of the CDR3 is 16 residues. V was trimmed by 4 bases and J by 4 bases, leaving 17 bases between them. Germline values: CDR1 DFQATT, CDR2 SNEGSKA (reference sequence). In nucleotides, the CDR3 is TGCAGTGCTATTTACTCGGGAGCTCGCGGGGCCAACGTCCTGACTTTC. Encoded protein: CSAIYSGARGANVLTF.

In its sample, this clonotype was seen a few times. The chain combines TRBV10-1 with TRBJ2-1; TRBD2 might be the D (5 bases). From germline, CDR1 is WNHNN and CDR2 SYGVQD (reference sequence). V was pared by 3 bases and J by 9 bases, with 9 bases between. The CDR3 is 12 amino acids. The CDR3 DNA follows: TGCGCCAGCAGTGACGGGGTTGTTGAGCAGTTCTTC. Its protein is CASSDGVVEQFF.

Regarding this clonotype: One end of the junction varies from germline; a read error may be responsible. The chain couples TRBV20-1 to TRBJ1-4, with no clear D. The V gene's germline CDR1 is DFQATT and CDR2 SNEGSKA (reference sequence). This CDR3 has 12 amino acids. This chain's CDR3 is CSAPATNEKRFF. The CDR3 nucleotides are TGCAGTGCCCCAGCAACTAATGAAAAACGGTTTTTT.

Turning to this clonotype: One end of the junction fails to match germline, which may point to a read error. The chain joins TRBV9 to TRBJ2-3; 7 nucleotides match TRBD2. The CDR3 covers 15 residues. The germline V gene has CDR1 SGDLS and CDR2 YYNGEE. The CDR3 region is CASSHRSGIKDTQYF. The CDR3 DNA sequence: TGTGCCAGCAGCCATCGAAGCGGGATAAAAGATACACAGTATTTT.

V and J are TRBV20-1 and TRBJ2-7, with D perhaps TRBD2 (5 bases). This CDR3 is built from 13 residues. Germline V gene sequence: CDR1 DFQATT, CDR2 SNEGSKA (reference sequence). Trimming stripped 7 bases from V and 0 bases from J, with 13 bases between. Here the CDR3 DNA reads TGCAGTGATAGTCCGGGGAGCTCCTACGAGCAGTACTTC. Amino acid sequence: CSDSPGSSYEQYF.

The sample holds a few counts of this clonotype. The rearrangement joins TRBV25-1 to TRBJ2-7; 9 positions match TRBD1. Germline V gene data show CDR1 as MGHDK and CDR2 as SYGVNS. V lost 2 bases to trimming and J lost 4 bases; unmatched junction nucleotides: 6. This CDR3 is 15 amino acids long. For the CDR3, the DNA is TGTGCCAGCAGTGAAATCGGGACAGGGACTTACGAGCAGTACTTC. Protein sequence: CASSEIGTGTYEQYF.